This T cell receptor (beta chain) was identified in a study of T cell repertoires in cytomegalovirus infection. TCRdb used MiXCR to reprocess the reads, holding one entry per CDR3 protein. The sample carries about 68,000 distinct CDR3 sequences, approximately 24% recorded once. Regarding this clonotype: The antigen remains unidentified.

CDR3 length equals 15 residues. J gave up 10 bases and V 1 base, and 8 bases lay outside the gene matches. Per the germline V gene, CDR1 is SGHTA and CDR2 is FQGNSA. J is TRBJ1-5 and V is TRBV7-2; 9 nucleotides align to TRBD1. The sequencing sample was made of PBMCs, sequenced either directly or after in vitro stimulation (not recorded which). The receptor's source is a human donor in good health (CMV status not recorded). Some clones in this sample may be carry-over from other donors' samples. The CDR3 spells CASSLGGQGRAPQHF. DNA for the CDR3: TGTGCCAGCAGCTTAGGGGGACAGGGCAGGGCCCCCCAGCATTTT.